This T cell receptor (beta chain) was sequenced for a study of human T cells and chemical hapten exposure. Unique molecular identifiers were attached to individual cDNA molecules within the library. In the authors' workflow: Counting gave a median of around 96,000 TCRs per sample, with values ranging from 23,224 to 690,600. In TCRdb, the 5' RACE reads were re-called with MiXCR into one record per CDR3 protein. It is TCRdb's table, rather than the study itself, that gives the V and J calls and clone size. Among fewer than 150,000 distinct CDR3 sequences, approximately 19% were seen once, and the ten largest hold 2.5% to 3%. A note on this clonotype: Its target is not known.

V lost 10 bases to trimming and J lost 6 bases; unmatched junction nucleotides: 6. The CDR3 is 12 amino acids. Looked up from germline, CDR1 is LNHDA and CDR2 is SQIVND (reference sequence). The template was total RNA from unfractionated whole blood. Broader study findings: The number of TCRs over 1 in 1000 frequency stayed unchanged after DPC.

J is TRBJ2-1 and V is TRBV19; 7 nucleotides line up with TRBD1. The source is a human donor in good health. CDR3 region: CATRQGGNEQFF. The CDR3 region has the DNA TGTGCCACCAGACAGGGCGGCAATGAGCAGTTCTTC.